A selection of T cell receptor beta chains follows, all from one sample in a study of cytomegalovirus exposure and HLA in healthy donors. The table came from immunoSEQ multiplex PCR; TCRdb's copy has only in-frame clones and leaves some out. The sample has fewer than 250,000 clones, more than 75% seen once. Sequenced sample: PBMCs. These receptors originate from a man in his forties in good health and CMV-seropositive. Each CDR3 is given with its conserved first and last residue. The D gene is left open where the match is weak. The listing skips clone size in some rows; elsewhere it reads once, few, many or a size class.

v_call	d_call	j_call	clone_size	cdr3_aa	cdr3_nt
TRBV5-6	TRBD2	TRBJ2-1	-	CASSLWGTSDDLFF	TGTGCCAGCAGCTTGTGGGGTACTAGCGACGATTTGTTCTTC
TRBV5-1	TRBD1	TRBJ1-1	-	CASKTGENTEAFF	TGCGCCAGCAAGACAGGGGAGAACACTGAAGCTTTCTTT
TRBV30	TRBD2	TRBJ2-2	-	CAWSVRGGQLFF	TGTGCCTGGAGTGTACGGGGAGGGCAGCTGTTTTTT
TRBV18	TRBD1	TRBJ1-1	few	CASSPGDRGNTEAFF	TGTGCCAGCTCACCTGGGGACAGGGGGAACACTGAAGCTTTCTTT
TRBV2	-	TRBJ2-3	once	CAGSGTSTDTQYF	TGTGCCGGGTCCGGGACAAGCACAGATACGCAGTATTTT
TRBV11-3	TRBD2	TRBJ2-1	-	CASSEGLAELNEQFF	TGTGCCAGCAGCGAGGGACTAGCGGAGCTCAATGAGCAGTTCTTC
TRBV30	TRBD1	TRBJ2-2	-	CAWKDWGTGGIGELFF	TGTGCCTGGAAGGATTGGGGGACAGGGGGCATCGGGGAGCTGTTTTTT
TRBV2	-	TRBJ1-5	-	CASSGAVNQPQHF	TGTGCCAGCAGTGGCGCGGTGAATCAGCCCCAGCATTTT
TRBV5-1	TRBD1	TRBJ2-1	once	CASSPIPGQGQVEQFF	TGCGCCAGCAGCCCGATCCCGGGACAGGGGCAGGTTGAGCAGTTCTTC
TRBV30	-	TRBJ1-5	-	CAWSVKANQPQHF	TGTGCCTGGAGTGTAAAAGCTAATCAGCCCCAGCATTTT
TRBV28	TRBD1	TRBJ1-5	-	CASSSQTGSWQPQHF	TGTGCCAGCTCCTCCCAGACAGGGTCGTGGCAGCCCCAGCATTTT
TRBV9	TRBD2	TRBJ2-1	-	CASSGAGGLGIEQFF	TGTGCCAGCAGCGGGGCGGGAGGGCTTGGGATTGAGCAGTTCTTC
TRBV19	-	TRBJ2-2	-	CASKNLENTGELFF	TGTGCCAGTAAAAATCTAGAGAACACCGGGGAGCTGTTTTTT
TRBV5-1	-	TRBJ1-4	-	CASSPQGAGNEKLFF	TGCGCCAGCAGCCCCCAAGGGGCAGGGAATGAAAAACTGTTTTTT
TRBV5-4	TRBD2	TRBJ2-1	-	CASSLVPGLVSNEQFF	TGTGCCAGCAGCTTGGTCCCGGGACTAGTTTCCAATGAGCAGTTCTTC
TRBV27	TRBD2	TRBJ2-1	few	CASSFLLAGGPNEQFF	TGTGCCAGCAGTTTCCTGCTAGCGGGAGGGCCGAATGAGCAGTTCTTC
TRBV30	TRBD1	TRBJ1-4	-	CAWRPRGQGEKLFF	TGTGCCTGGCGCCCGAGGGGGCAAGGGGAAAAACTGTTTTTT
TRBV11-3	-	TRBJ1-1	few	CASSLGRNTEAFF	TGTGCCAGCAGCTTAGGGAGGAACACTGAAGCTTTCTTT
TRBV18	-	TRBJ1-1	-	CASSPRTETEAFF	TGTGCCAGCTCACCACGGACAGAAACTGAAGCTTTCTTT
TRBV30	-	TRBJ2-5	-	CAWGPPTPGTQYF	TGTGCCTGGGGTCCACCCACCCCAGGGACCCAGTACTTC
TRBV27	TRBD2	TRBJ2-7	-	CASSGTSAFEQYF	TGTGCCAGCAGTGGGACTAGCGCCTTCGAGCAGTACTTC
TRBV20-1	-	TRBJ2-1	few	CSAEIREMQFF	TGCAGTGCGGAAATCCGGGAGATGCAGTTCTTC
TRBV4-1	TRBD2	TRBJ2-1	-	CASSQDGTRYYNEQFF	TGCGCCAGCAGCCAAGATGGGACTAGGTATTACAATGAGCAGTTCTTC
TRBV11-2	-	TRBJ2-7	-	CASTPTGAGSLDEQYF	TGTGCCAGCACTCCCACCGGCGCGGGTTCTTTGGACGAGCAGTACTTC
TRBV7-3	TRBD2	TRBJ2-1	-	CASSLTSGRAGEQFF	TGTGCCAGCAGCCTGACTAGCGGGAGGGCTGGTGAGCAGTTCTTC
TRBV5-1	TRBD2	TRBJ2-3	-	CASSLNSGRFGLSTDTQYF	TGCGCCAGCAGCTTGAATAGCGGGAGGTTTGGGCTTAGCACAGATACGCAGTATTTT
TRBV9	-	TRBJ2-1	-	CASSVVSQIGRNEQFF	TGTGCCAGCAGCGTAGTCAGCCAGATTGGGAGGAATGAGCAGTTCTTC
TRBV2	-	TRBJ2-3	-	CASSTGRASTDTQYF	TGTGCCAGCAGTACAGGGCGAGCTAGCACAGATACGCAGTATTTT
TRBV6-5	-	TRBJ1-5	-	CASSGHPSGQPQHF	TGTGCCAGCAGTGGACATCCCTCGGGTCAGCCCCAGCATTTT
TRBV7-6	-	TRBJ2-1	-	CASSPAGGGEQFF	TGTGCCAGCAGCCCGGCGGGCGGTGGGGAGCAGTTCTTC
TRBV6-1	TRBD1	TRBJ1-1	-	CASSDTRTGVGLAFF	TGTGCCAGCAGTGACACCCGGACAGGGGTTGGGTTAGCTTTCTTT
TRBV5-1	-	TRBJ1-1	-	CASSGAVYTEAFF	TGCGCCAGCAGCGGAGCAGTCTACACTGAAGCTTTCTTT
TRBV4-1	TRBD1	TRBJ1-2	few	CASSQNSQGYGYTF	TGCGCCAGCAGCCAAAATTCACAGGGGTATGGCTACACCTTC
TRBV5-1	TRBD2	TRBJ2-3	-	CASSRGLAGELDTQYF	TGCGCCAGCAGCCGGGGACTAGCGGGAGAGTTAGATACGCAGTATTTT
TRBV30	-	TRBJ1-3	-	CAWTAGPSLLLEGTIYF	TGTGCCTGGACGGCGGGGCCCTCCCTGCTCTTGGAAGGCACCATATATTTT
TRBV28	-	TRBJ1-2	once	CASSRQVINYGYTF	TGTGCCAGCAGTCGACAGGTGATAAACTATGGCTACACCTTC
TRBV6-5	TRBD1	TRBJ1-5	-	CASSIGTGLNQPQHF	TGTGCCAGCAGTATCGGGACAGGACTCAATCAGCCCCAGCATTTT